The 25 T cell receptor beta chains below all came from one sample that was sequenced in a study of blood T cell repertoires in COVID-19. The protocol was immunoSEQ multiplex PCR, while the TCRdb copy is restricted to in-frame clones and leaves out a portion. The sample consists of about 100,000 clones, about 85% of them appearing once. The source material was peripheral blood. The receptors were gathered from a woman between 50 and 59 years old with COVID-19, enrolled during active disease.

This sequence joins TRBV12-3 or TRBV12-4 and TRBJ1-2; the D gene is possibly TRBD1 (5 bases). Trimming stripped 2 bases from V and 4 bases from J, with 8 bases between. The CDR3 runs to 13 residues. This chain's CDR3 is CASSLRGFYGYTF. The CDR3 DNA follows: TGTGCCAGCAGTTTACGGGGGTTCTATGGCTACACCTTC.

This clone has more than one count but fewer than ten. CDR3: CASSVTGLPGNTIYF. In DNA, the CDR3 is TGTGCCAGCAGCGTTACAGGGCTACCTGGAAACACCATATATTTT. The chain uses TRBV9 and TRBJ1-3, with D possibly TRBD1 on 6 matching bases. The CDR3 is 15 residues long. V lost 2 bases, J lost 2 bases, and 11 bases lay in between. Germline V gene lookup returns CDR1 SGDLS and CDR2 YYNGEE.

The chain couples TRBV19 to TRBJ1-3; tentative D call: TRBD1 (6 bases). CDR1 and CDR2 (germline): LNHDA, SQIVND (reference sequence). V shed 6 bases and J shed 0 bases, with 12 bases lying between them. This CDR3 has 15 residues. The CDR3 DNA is TGTGCCAGTAGAGGGGGGGGTTACTCTGGAAACACCATATATTTT. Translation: CASRGGGYSGNTIYF.

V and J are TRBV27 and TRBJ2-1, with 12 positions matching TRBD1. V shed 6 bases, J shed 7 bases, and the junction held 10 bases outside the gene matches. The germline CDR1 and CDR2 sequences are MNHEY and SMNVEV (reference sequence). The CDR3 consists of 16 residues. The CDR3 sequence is CASRRPGQGAGNEQFF. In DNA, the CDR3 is TGTGCCAGCAGACGACCGGGACAGGGGGCTGGGAATGAGCAGTTCTTC.

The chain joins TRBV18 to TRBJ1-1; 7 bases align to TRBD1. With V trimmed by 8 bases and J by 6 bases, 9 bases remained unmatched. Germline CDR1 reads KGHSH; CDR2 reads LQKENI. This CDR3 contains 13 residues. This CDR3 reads CASLRQGYAEAFF. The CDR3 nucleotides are TGTGCCAGCCTACGACAGGGTTACGCTGAAGCTTTCTTT. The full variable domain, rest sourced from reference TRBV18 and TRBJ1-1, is NAGVMQNPRHLVRRRGQEARLRCSPMKGHSHVYWYRQLPEEGLKFMVYLQKENIIDESGMPKERFSAEFPKEGPSILRIQQVVRGDSAAYFCASLRQGYAEAFFGQGTRLTVV.

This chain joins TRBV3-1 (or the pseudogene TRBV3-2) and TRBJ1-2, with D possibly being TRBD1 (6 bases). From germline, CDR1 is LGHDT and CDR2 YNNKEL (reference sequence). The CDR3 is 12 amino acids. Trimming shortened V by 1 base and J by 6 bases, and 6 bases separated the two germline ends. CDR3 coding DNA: TGTGCCAGCAGCCAAGGGACAGATGGCTACACCTTC. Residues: CASSQGTDGYTF.

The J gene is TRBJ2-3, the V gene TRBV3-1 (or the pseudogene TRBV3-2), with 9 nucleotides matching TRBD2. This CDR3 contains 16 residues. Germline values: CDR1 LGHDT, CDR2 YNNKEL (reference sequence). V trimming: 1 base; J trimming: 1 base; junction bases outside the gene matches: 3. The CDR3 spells CASSQAAGGRTDTQYF. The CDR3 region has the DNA TGTGCCAGCAGCCAAGCTGCGGGGGGGCGCACAGATACGCAGTATTTT.

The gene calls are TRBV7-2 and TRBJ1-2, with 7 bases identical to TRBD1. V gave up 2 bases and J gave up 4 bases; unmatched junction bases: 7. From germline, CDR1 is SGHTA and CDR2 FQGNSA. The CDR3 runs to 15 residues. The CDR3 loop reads CASSLSPQGTYGYTF. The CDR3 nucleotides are TGTGCCAGCAGCTTATCCCCACAGGGGACCTATGGCTACACCTTC.

CDR3 sequence (DNA): TGTGCCAGCAGCCAAGACCCCGGGGGTAAGTCCTACAATGAGCAGTTCTTC. Protein: CASSQDPGGKSYNEQFF. The chain couples TRBV4-2 to TRBJ2-1, with D perhaps matching TRBD2 (6 bases). The CDR3 length is 17 residues. Germline CDR1 LGHNA, CDR2 YNFKEQ. Trimming shortened V by 0 bases and J by 1 base, and 13 bases separated the two germline ends.

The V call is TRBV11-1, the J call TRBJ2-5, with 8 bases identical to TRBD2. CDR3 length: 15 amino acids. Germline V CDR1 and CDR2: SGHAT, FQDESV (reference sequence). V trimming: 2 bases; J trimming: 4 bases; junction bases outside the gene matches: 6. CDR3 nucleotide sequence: TGTGCCAGCAGCTTACCGGGCAGCGGGGGAGAGACCCAGTACTTC. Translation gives CASSLPGSGGETQYF.

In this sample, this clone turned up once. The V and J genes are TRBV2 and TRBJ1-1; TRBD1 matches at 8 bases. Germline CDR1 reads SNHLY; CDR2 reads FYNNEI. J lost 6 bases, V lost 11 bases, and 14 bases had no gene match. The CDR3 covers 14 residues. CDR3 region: CAGQGASVKAEAFF. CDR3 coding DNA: TGTGCCGGGCAGGGGGCGAGCGTGAAGGCTGAAGCTTTCTTT.

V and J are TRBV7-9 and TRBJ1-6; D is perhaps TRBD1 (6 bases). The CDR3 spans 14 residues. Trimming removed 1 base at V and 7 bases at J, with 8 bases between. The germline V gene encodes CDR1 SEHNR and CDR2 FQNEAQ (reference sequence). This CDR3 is CASSLEGDNSPLHF. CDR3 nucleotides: TGTGCCAGCAGCTTAGAGGGGGACAATTCACCCCTCCACTTT.

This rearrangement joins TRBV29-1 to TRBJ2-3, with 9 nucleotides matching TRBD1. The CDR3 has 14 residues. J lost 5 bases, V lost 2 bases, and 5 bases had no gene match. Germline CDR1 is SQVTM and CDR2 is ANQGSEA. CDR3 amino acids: CSVERGQGEDTQYF. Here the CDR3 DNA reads TGCAGCGTTGAAAGGGGACAGGGAGAAGATACGCAGTATTTT.

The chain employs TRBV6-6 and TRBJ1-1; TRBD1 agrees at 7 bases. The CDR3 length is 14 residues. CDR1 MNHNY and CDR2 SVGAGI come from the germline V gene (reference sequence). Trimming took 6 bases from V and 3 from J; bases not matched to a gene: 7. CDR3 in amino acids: CASSPQGGYTEAFF. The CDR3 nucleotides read TGTGCCAGCAGCCCCCAAGGGGGCTACACTGAAGCTTTCTTT.

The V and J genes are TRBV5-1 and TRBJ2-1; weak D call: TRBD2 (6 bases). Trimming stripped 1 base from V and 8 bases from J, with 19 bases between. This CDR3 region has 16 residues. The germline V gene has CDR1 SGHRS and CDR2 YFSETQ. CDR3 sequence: CASSLLGDPSGDEQFF. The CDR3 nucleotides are TGCGCCAGCAGCTTGTTAGGGGACCCATCGGGGGATGAGCAGTTCTTC.

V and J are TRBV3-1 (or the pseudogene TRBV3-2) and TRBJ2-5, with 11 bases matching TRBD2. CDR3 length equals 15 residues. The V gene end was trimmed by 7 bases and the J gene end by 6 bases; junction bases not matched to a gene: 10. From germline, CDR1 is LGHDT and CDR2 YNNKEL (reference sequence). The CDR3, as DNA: TGTGCCAGCACCATTAGCGGGGGGGCCGGGAAGACCCAGTACTTC. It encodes CASTISGGAGKTQYF.

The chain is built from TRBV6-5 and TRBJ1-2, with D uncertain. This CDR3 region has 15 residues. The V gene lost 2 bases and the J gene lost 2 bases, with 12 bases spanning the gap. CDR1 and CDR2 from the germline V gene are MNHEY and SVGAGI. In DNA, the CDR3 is TGTGCCAGCAGTTACCTTCCCGACGGGAACTATGGCTACACCTTC. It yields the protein CASSYLPDGNYGYTF.

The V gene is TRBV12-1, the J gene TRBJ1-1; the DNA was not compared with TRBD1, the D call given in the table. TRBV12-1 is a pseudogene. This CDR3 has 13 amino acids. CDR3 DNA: TGTGCCAGCAGCTTTGAAGGGGTAACTGAAGCTTTCTTT. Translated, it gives CASSFEGVTEAFF.

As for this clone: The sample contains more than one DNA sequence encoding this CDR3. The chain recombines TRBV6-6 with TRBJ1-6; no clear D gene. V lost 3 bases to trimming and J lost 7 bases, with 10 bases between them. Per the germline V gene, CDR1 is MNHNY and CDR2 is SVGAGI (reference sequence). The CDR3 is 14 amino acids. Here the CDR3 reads CASSYAEDNSPLHF. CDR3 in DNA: TGTGCCAGCAGTTATGCGGAGGACAATTCACCCCTCCACTTT.

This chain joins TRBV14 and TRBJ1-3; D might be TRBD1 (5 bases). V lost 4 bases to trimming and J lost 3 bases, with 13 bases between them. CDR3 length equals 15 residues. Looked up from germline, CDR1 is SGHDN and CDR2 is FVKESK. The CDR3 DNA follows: TGTGCCAGCAGCCTCTCTCGCGGGGGTGGAAACACCATATATTTT. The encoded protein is CASSLSRGGGNTIYF.

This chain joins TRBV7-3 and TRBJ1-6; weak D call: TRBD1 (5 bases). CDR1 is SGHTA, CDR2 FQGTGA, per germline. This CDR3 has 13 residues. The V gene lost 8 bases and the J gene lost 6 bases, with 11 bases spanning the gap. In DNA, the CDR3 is TGTGCCAGCGCCTCAGGGTTTAATTCACCCCTCCACTTT. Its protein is CASASGFNSPLHF.

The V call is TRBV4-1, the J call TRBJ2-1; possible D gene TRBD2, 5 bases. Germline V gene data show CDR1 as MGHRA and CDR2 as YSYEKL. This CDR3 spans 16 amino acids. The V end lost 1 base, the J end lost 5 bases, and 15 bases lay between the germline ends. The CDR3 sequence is CASSQGPTLADNEQFF. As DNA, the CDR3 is TGCGCCAGCAGCCAAGGACCGACTCTAGCTGACAATGAGCAGTTCTTC.

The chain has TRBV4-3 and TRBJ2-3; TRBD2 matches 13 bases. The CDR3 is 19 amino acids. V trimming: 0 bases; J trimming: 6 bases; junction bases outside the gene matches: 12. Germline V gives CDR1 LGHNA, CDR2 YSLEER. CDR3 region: CASSQDVPGLAGAADTQYF. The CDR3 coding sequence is TGCGCCAGCAGCCAAGACGTCCCCGGACTAGCGGGGGCCGCTGATACGCAGTATTTT.

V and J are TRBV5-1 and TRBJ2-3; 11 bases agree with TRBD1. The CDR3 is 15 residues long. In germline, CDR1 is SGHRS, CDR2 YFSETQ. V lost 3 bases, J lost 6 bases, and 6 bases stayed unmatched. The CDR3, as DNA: TGCGCCAGCAGCTCCGGACAGGGGGCTAGCGATACGCAGTATTTT. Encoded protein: CASSSGQGASDTQYF.

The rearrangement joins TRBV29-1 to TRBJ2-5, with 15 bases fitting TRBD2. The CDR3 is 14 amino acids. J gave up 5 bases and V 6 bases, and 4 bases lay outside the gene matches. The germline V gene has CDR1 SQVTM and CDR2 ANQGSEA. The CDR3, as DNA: TGCAGCGTAGCCGGGACTAGCGGGGGGGAGACCCAGTACTTC. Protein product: CSVAGTSGGETQYF.